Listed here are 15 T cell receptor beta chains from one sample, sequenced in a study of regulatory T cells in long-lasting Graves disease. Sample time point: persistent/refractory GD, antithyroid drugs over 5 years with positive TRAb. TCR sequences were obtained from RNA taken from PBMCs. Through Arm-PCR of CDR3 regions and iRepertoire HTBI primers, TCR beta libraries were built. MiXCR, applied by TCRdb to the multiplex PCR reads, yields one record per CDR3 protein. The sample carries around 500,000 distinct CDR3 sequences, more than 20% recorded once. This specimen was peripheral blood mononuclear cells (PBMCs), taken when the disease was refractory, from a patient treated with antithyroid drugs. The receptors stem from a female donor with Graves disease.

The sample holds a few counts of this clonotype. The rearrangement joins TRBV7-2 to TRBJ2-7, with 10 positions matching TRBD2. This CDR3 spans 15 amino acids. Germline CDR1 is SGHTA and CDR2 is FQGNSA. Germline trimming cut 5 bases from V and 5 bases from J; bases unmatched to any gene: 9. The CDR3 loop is CASSMTVAGGNEQYF. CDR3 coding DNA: TGTGCCAGCAGCATGACAGTAGCGGGAGGCAACGAGCAGTACTTC.

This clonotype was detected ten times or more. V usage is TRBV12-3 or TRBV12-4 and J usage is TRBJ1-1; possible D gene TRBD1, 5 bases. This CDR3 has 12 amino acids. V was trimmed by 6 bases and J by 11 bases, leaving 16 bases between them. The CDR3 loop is CASSISQGEAFF. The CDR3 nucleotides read TGTGCCAGCAGCATAAGCCAGGGTGAGGCTTTCTTT.

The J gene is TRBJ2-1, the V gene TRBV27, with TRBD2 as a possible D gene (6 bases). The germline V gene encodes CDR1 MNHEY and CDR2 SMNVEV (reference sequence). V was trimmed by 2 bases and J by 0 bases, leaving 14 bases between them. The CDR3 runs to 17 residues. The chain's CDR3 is CASSLGGIPSSYNEQFF. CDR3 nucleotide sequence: TGTGCCAGCAGTTTAGGGGGGATTCCCAGCTCCTACAATGAGCAGTTCTTC.

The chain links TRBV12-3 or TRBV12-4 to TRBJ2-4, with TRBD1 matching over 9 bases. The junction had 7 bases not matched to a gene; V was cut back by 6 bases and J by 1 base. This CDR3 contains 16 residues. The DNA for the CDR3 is TGTGCCAGCAGCAAACAGGGGGCCAGGGCCAAAAACATTCAGTACTTC. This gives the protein CASSKQGARAKNIQYF.

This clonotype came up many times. In nucleotides, the CDR3 is TGTGCCAGCAGTTACTCGCCGGGAGGGCCAGTCGGGCAGTTCTTC. Translated, it gives CASSYSPGGPVGQFF. The V call is TRBV6-5, the J call TRBJ2-1, with 8 bases matching TRBD2. CDR3 length equals 15 residues. Trimming took 0 bases from V and 12 from J; bases not matched to a gene: 10. Germline CDR1 MNHEY, CDR2 SVGAGI.

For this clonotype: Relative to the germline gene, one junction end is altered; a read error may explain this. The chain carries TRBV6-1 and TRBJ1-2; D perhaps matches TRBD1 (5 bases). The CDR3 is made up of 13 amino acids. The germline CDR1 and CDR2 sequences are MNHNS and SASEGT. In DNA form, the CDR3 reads TGTGCCAGCAGCCGAGACAGATCCTATAGCTACACCTTC. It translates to CASSRDRSYSYTF.

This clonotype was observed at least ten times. The chain's CDR3 is CASSRGGREQYF. In DNA, the CDR3 is TGTGCCAGCAGTCGTGGGGGTCGCGAGCAGTACTTC. V gene TRBV28 combines with J gene TRBJ2-7; the D gene could be TRBD1 or TRBD2 (5 bases each). V was clipped by 5 bases and J by 6 bases, with 11 bases between them. The CDR3 sequence is 12 residues long. Germline CDR1 MDHEN, CDR2 SYDVKM.

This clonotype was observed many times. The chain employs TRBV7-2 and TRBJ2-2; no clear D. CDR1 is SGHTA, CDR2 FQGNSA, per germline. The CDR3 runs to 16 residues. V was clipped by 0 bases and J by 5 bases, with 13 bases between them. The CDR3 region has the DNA TGTGCCAGCAGCTTAGCGGTGAACAGCCTAACCGGGGAGCTGTTTTTT. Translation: CASSLAVNSLTGELFF. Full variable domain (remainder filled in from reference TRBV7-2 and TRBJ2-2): GAGVSQSPSNKVTEKGKDVELRCDPISGHTALYWYRQSLGQGLEFLIYFQGNSAPDKSGLPSDRFSAERTGGSVSTLTIQRTQQEDSAVYLCASSLAVNSLTGELFFGEGSRLTVL.

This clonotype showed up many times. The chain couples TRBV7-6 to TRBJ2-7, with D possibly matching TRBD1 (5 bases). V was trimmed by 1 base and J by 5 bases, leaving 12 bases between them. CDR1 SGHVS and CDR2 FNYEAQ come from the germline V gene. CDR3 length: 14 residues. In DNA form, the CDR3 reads TGTGCCAGCAGCTTAGGCCAGGGTGGCAACGAGCAGTACTTC. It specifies CASSLGQGGNEQYF.

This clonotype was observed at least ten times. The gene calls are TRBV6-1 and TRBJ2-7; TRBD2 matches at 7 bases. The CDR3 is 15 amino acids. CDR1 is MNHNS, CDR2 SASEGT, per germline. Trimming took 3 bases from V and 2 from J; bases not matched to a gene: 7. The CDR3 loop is CASSEVLADTYEQYF. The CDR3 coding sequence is TGTGCCAGCAGTGAGGTTCTAGCGGATACCTACGAGCAGTACTTC.

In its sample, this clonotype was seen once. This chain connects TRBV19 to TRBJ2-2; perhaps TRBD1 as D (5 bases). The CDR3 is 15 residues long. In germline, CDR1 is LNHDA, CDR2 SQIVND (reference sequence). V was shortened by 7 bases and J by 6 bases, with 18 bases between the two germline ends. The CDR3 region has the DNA TGTGCCAGTAATTACAGGTTCGGTTTGGCCGGGGAGCTGTTTTTT. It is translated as CASNYRFGLAGELFF.

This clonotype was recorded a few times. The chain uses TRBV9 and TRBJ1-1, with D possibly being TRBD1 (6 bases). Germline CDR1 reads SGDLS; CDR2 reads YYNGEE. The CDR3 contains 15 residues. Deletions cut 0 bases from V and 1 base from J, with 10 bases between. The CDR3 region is CASSVAQGPNTEAFF. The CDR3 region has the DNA TGTGCCAGCAGCGTAGCTCAGGGGCCGAACACTGAAGCTTTCTTT.

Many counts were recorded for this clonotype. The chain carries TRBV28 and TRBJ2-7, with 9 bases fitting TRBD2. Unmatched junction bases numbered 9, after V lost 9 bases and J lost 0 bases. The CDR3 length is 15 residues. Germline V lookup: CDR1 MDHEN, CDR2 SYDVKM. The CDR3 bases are TGTGCCAGTCAAACGAGCGGGAGGAGCTCCTACGAGCAGTACTTC. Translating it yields CASQTSGRSSYEQYF.

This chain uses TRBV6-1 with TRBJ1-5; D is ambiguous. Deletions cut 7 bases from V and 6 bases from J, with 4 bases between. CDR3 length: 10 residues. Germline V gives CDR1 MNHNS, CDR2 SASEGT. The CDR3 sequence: CASNLQPQHF. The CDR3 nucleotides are TGTGCCAGCAATCTTCAGCCCCAGCATTTT.

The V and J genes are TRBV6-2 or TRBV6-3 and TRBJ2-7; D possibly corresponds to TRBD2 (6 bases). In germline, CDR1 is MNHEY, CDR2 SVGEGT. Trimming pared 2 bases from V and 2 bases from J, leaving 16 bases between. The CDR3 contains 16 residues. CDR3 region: CASSYMTAGPPYEQYF. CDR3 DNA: TGTGCCAGCAGTTACATGACCGCGGGACCACCCTACGAGCAGTACTTC.